A selection of T cell receptor beta chains follows, all from one sample in a study of T cells in Graves' hyperthyroidism and ophthalmopathy. From the multiplex PCR reads, TCRdb called clonotypes with MiXCR, one entry per CDR3 protein. The sample yields hundreds of thousands of distinct CDR3 sequences, 15% to 20% seen once. Sample: blood. Receptor source: a woman under 40 with Graves' hyperthyroidism. The conserved cysteine and the conserved F or W are not part of the CDR3 here. Clone size is shown for a subset of rows, as once, few, many or a class of expanded clone.

many,TRBV7-2,TRBJ2-7,ASSPGQVSYEQY
many,TRBV6-1,TRBJ2-3,ASSSFGTSRSTDTQY
many,TRBV28,TRBJ2-3,ASSFSGTEFTDTQY
many,TRBV28,TRBJ1-3,ASIVSSGNTIY
-,TRBV28,TRBJ2-2,ASRGSGTGELF
few,TRBV9,TRBJ1-2,ASSLRGLGGYT
many,TRBV30,TRBJ2-1,AWRGLAGDEQF
many,TRBV6-5,TRBJ2-1,ASSFTSGRALLEQF
many,TRBV20-1,TRBJ2-1,SARGTTGYEQF
-,TRBV7-9,TRBJ2-5,ASSNSGFREETQY
-,TRBV27,TRBJ1-1,ASRPTGDTEAF
many,TRBV7-8,TRBJ2-7,ASSLGGGSPYEQY
few,TRBV19,TRBJ1-1,ASSMQGLRNTEAF
few,TRBV29-1,TRBJ1-2,SVRDRGLDGYT
-,TRBV7-9,TRBJ2-7,ASSLGAPGLRVYEQY
few,TRBV20-1,TRBJ2-1,SATRSSYEQF
few,TRBV20-1,TRBJ1-5,SARESLSRINQPQH
many,TRBV30,TRBJ2-7,AWSDSYEQY
many,TRBV4-3,TRBJ1-1,ASSQGQGYTEAF
many,TRBV11-3,TRBJ2-7,ASSLGIRSEQY
many,TRBV9,TRBJ1-6,ASSVEGRPDSPLH
few,TRBV5-6,TRBJ2-5,ASSFSIGWGETQY
few,TRBV27,TRBJ1-4,ASSPVGGENEKLF
-,TRBV12-3/TRBV12-4,TRBJ2-7,ASSGQFPGEQY
many,TRBV28,TRBJ1-5,ASSFRQIQAYSNQPQH
-,TRBV28,TRBJ2-7,ASSKPDRFSYEQY
few,TRBV6-1,TRBJ2-2,ATKRLDTGELF
-,TRBV30,TRBJ2-1,AWSTGTGVWNEQF
many,TRBV20-1,TRBJ2-3,SALSGLAGQDTQY
many,TRBV12-3/TRBV12-4,TRBJ1-1,ASSLGRAAPEAF
few,TRBV11-3,TRBJ2-3,ASSHGHSTDTQY
many,TRBV27,TRBJ1-5,ATSDQPQH
many,TRBV6-1,TRBJ1-1,ASSLQELNTEAF
-,TRBV12-3/TRBV12-4,TRBJ2-1,ASSSRREQF
many,TRBV28,TRBJ2-1,ASSPPSGSYNEQF